These 10 T cell receptor beta chains came from one sample sequenced in a study of CD8 T cells in Susac syndrome (dated by TCRdb to about 2019). Library preparation used the immunoSEQ multiplex PCR assay. RNA was extracted with the RNeasy kit and roughly 0.45 to 1 ug was reverse transcribed using random hexamers. Using fastp trimming at Q25 and MiXCR clonotype assembly, TCRdb reanalyzed the public sequencing data and kept in-frame beta chains. Identical CDR3 protein sequences are pooled into one entry, listed with their most common genes and DNA. The sample table records around 270,000 distinct CDR3 sequences; approximately 85% of these occur just once. The ten largest clones add up to roughly 0.21% of the sample. Sequencing used CD8+ T cells from PBMCs. Every receptor here comes from a human donor with multiple sclerosis.

This clonotype was observed once. This chain connects TRBV5-6 to TRBJ2-1; 7 nucleotides line up with TRBD2. Losses at the gene ends were 1 base for V and 7 bases for J; bases not matched to a gene: 11. From germline, CDR1 is SGHDT and CDR2 YYEEEE. The CDR3 runs 16 residues. The CDR3 is CASSLLAETIDNEQFF. Written as DNA, the CDR3 is TGTGCCAGCAGCTTGCTAGCGGAAACTATTGATAATGAGCAGTTCTTC.

The chain couples TRBV24-1 to TRBJ1-2; tentative D call: TRBD1 (5 bases). V lost 5 bases, J lost 2 bases, and 14 bases lay in between. Germline V CDR1 and CDR2: KGHDR, SFDVKD. The CDR3 is 15 residues long. The CDR3 bases are TGTGCCACCAGTGGGGGCCGGGTGGGGAACTATGGCTACACCTTC. Amino acid sequence: CATSGGRVGNYGYTF.

V gene TRBV2 combines with J gene TRBJ2-7; D not resolved. Trimming took 6 bases from V and 1 from J, leaving 19 bases between them. The germline CDR1 and CDR2 sequences are SNHLY and FYNNEI. This CDR3 comprises 16 residues. The CDR3 DNA is TGTGCCAGCAGGAAACCGGGCCCGGGCGTTTCCTACGAGCAGTACTTC. Translated, it gives CASRKPGPGVSYEQYF. The whole variable domain, remainder taken from reference TRBV2 and TRBJ2-7, is EPEVTQTPSHQVTQMGQEVILRCVPISNHLYFYWYRQILGQKVEFLVSFYNNEISEKSEIFDDQFSVERPDGSNFTLKIRSTKLEDSAMYFCASRKPGPGVSYEQYFGPGTRLTVT.

In its sample, this clonotype was seen a few times. The chain has TRBV5-4 and TRBJ1-2; no firm D call. V lost 7 bases and J lost 4, with 17 bases in between. The germline V gene has CDR1 SGHNT and CDR2 YYREEE (reference sequence). The CDR3 totals 14 residues. The CDR3 protein is CASRGFAVGYGYTF. The DNA for the CDR3 is TGTGCCAGCCGCGGGTTCGCAGTTGGCTATGGCTACACCTTC.

This clonotype was seen only a few times. The chain carries TRBV29-1 and TRBJ1-1; weak D call: TRBD1 (6 bases). The germline CDR1 and CDR2 sequences are SQVTM and ANQGSEA. V was shortened by 7 bases and J by 6 bases, with 18 bases between the two germline ends. There are 13 residues in the CDR3. The CDR3 sequence is CSANLGGGPEAFF. CDR3 DNA sequence: TGCAGCGCAAACCTTGGTGGGGGCCCTGAAGCTTTCTTT.

The chain is built from TRBV27 and TRBJ1-2, with unresolved D. V lost 5 bases and J 4 bases, leaving 11 bases between the germline ends. The CDR3 extends over 13 amino acids. Germline-derived CDR1 and CDR2 are MNHEY and SMNVEV (reference sequence). In nucleotides, the CDR3 is TGTGCCAGCAGTCATGGCCCGGGCTATGGCTACACCTTC. It codes for CASSHGPGYGYTF.

V is TRBV28 and J is TRBJ2-6; D is perhaps TRBD1 (5 bases). Per the germline V gene, CDR1 is MDHEN and CDR2 is SYDVKM. The CDR3 is made up of 16 amino acids. The V gene lost 6 bases and the J gene lost 0 bases, with 12 bases spanning the gap. CDR3 amino acids: CASSIQGPSGANVLTF. The CDR3 DNA reads TGTGCCAGCAGCATTCAGGGCCCCTCTGGGGCCAACGTCCTGACTTTC.

The chain uses TRBV24-1 and TRBJ2-1, with D unclear. Trimming took 1 base from V and 5 from J, leaving 11 bases between them. The CDR3 spans 15 residues. CDR1 and CDR2 from the germline V gene are KGHDR and SFDVKD. The CDR3 sequence is CATSDLRAWNNEQFF. CDR3 bases: TGTGCCACCAGTGATTTACGGGCGTGGAACAATGAGCAGTTCTTC.

The V gene is TRBV9, the J gene TRBJ2-3; D might be TRBD1 (6 bases). Per the germline V gene, CDR1 is SGDLS and CDR2 is YYNGEE. V was shortened by 4 bases and J by 0 bases, with 15 bases between the two germline ends. CDR3 length equals 16 residues. CDR3 in amino acids: CASSLWTDTSTDTQYF. For the CDR3, the DNA is TGTGCCAGCAGCCTTTGGACAGATACCAGCACAGATACGCAGTATTTT.

The chain has TRBV6-1 and TRBJ2-7; D possibly corresponds to TRBD1 (6 bases). Germline CDR1 and CDR2: MNHNS and SASEGT. The CDR3 consists of 13 residues. Trimming left V 8 bases short and J 0 bases short, with 11 bases between. CDR3 DNA sequence: TGTGCCAGCTCACAGGGATACTCCTACGAGCAGTACTTC. As protein: CASSQGYSYEQYF.